The clone carrying this T cell receptor (beta chain) turned up a few times. The antigen remains undetermined. Sequencing was performed with immunoSEQ multiplex PCR; in TCRdb, only in-frame clones are kept and a portion is missing. The sample includes fewer than 150,000 clones, more than 80% seen only once; the top ten take approximately 0.17%. With 1 base removed from V and 3 bases from J, the gap between germline ends came to 12 bases. CDR1 and CDR2 (germline): MNHNS, SASEGT. The CDR3 contains 15 residues. The data were obtained in a study of graft-versus-host responses after intestinal transplantation. About the research overall: After anti-thymocyte globulin induction, recipients took tacrolimus and steroids for three to four years.

Study-wide points: Early post-transplant HvG declines showed an association with peak circulating GvH clone levels.

Sample: unstimulated CD4+ T cells sorted from spleen or lymph node cells, taken before intestinal transplant. The clonotype was recovered from a human donor who received an intestinal transplant. The chain recombines TRBV6-1 with TRBJ1-2, with no clear D. In DNA, the CDR3 is TGTGCCAGCAGTGAAGATGGAGGAGTCGACTATGGCTACACCTTC. It encodes CASSEDGGVDYGYTF.